One T cell receptor (beta chain) is described in this entry. Trimming stripped 2 bases from V and 8 bases from J, with 7 bases between. CDR3 length equals 13 residues. The germline V gene has CDR1 SSHAT and CDR2 FNYEAQ (reference sequence). This specimen belongs to a study of control samples from healthy donors and cancer patients. The protocol was immunoSEQ multiplex PCR, while the TCRdb copy is restricted to in-frame clones and leaves out a portion. This sample has about 92,000 clones, with 82% found just once. The chain employs TRBV7-7 and TRBJ1-6; D remains ambiguous. The origin of this receptor is a woman aged 60-70 years in good health. Sequenced material: blood. The CDR3: CASSLNNDSPLHF. The DNA of the CDR3 is TGTGCCAGCAGCTTAAATAACGATTCACCCCTCCACTTT.